The 31 T cell receptor beta chains below come from one sample, sequenced in a study of blood T cell repertoires in COVID-19. Sequenced by immunoSEQ multiplex PCR; TCRdb stores in-frame clones only, minus some. The sample shows 200,000 to 250,000 clones, roughly 85% of them seen only once. Sequenced input: peripheral blood. The receptors derive from a woman in her sixties or seventies with COVID-19, enrolled during active disease.

The V and J genes are TRBV6-4 and TRBJ1-6; D gene ambiguous. Germline V gene lookup returns CDR1 MRHNA and CDR2 SNTAGT. Between the trimmed V and J ends, which lost 2 bases and 6 bases, there was a span of 8 bases. This CDR3 spans 14 amino acids. CDR3 region: CASSDGEGNSPLHF. The CDR3 coding sequence is TGTGCCAGCAGTGACGGAGAGGGTAATTCACCCCTCCACTTT.

This rearrangement joins TRBV14 to TRBJ2-1, with 10 bases matching TRBD2. V shed 1 base, J shed 8 bases, and the junction held 20 bases outside the gene matches. The CDR3 spans 20 residues. Germline CDR1 and CDR2: SGHDN and FVKESK. CDR3: CASSQGFGPLAGELSDEQFF. CDR3 nucleotides: TGTGCCAGCAGCCAAGGGTTTGGCCCTCTAGCGGGAGAACTCAGCGATGAGCAGTTCTTC.

V gene TRBV6-5 combines with J gene TRBJ2-2; 12 nucleotides match TRBD1. CDR3 length: 15 residues. The germline CDR1 and CDR2 sequences are MNHEY and SVGAGI. V dropped 7 bases and J dropped 4; count of bases not matched to a gene: 4. CDR3 nucleotide sequence: TGTGCCAGCAAGGGACAGGGGGCCACCACCGGGGAGCTGTTTTTT. This codes for CASKGQGATTGELFF.

The CDR3 region has the DNA TGTGCCAGCAGGTTTACAGGGGATTCTCCTGGCTACACCTTC. It codes for CASRFTGDSPGYTF. The V gene is TRBV6-6, the J gene TRBJ1-2, with TRBD1 identical over 7 bases. Per the germline V gene, CDR1 is MNHNY and CDR2 is SVGAGI (reference sequence). The CDR3 has 14 amino acids. Trimming cost V 6 bases and J 7 bases; bases outside gene matches: 11.

J is TRBJ2-1 and V is TRBV6-2 or TRBV6-3, with 8 bases lining up with TRBD2. This CDR3 region has 15 residues. Germline assignment: CDR1 MNHEY and CDR2 SVGEGT. The V and J ends lost 6 bases and 8 bases, in that order; junction bases with no gene match: 12. This CDR3 reads CASSGFGTSLYEQFF. As DNA, the CDR3 is TGTGCCAGCAGCGGCTTTGGGACTAGTCTCTATGAGCAGTTCTTC.

This clone came up once. The V and J genes are TRBV12-3 or TRBV12-4 and TRBJ1-1; D is possibly TRBD1 (5 bases). CDR3 length: 12 residues. V shed 4 bases and J shed 7 bases, with 10 bases lying between them. CDR3 coding DNA: TGTGCCAGCAGTTCTTACGACAGTGAAGCTTTCTTT. As protein: CASSSYDSEAFF.

V gene TRBV30 combines with J gene TRBJ1-4; a weak D match, TRBD1 (5 bases). Deletions cut 4 bases from V and 0 bases from J, with 21 bases between. The CDR3 extends over 18 amino acids. Germline V gene sequence: CDR1 GTSNPN, CDR2 SVGIG (reference sequence). The CDR3 bases are TGTGCCTGGAAAACTCAAGACAGACCTAGTGCAACTAATGAAAAACTGTTTTTT. Translated, it gives CAWKTQDRPSATNEKLFF.

The chain is built from TRBV3-1 (or the pseudogene TRBV3-2) and TRBJ1-1, with D unclear. The CDR3 contains 15 residues. V was trimmed by 4 bases and J by 3 bases, leaving 15 bases between them. Germline V gene sequence: CDR1 LGHDT, CDR2 YNNKEL (reference sequence). This chain's CDR3 is CASSLQSNADTEAFF. In nucleotides, the CDR3 is TGTGCCAGCAGCCTACAATCCAATGCGGACACTGAAGCTTTCTTT.

The J gene is TRBJ2-2, the V gene TRBV19; D unclear. Germline-derived CDR1 and CDR2 are LNHDA and SQIVND (reference sequence). The CDR3 is made up of 14 amino acids. Trimming left V 5 bases short and J 1 base short, with 8 bases between. The CDR3 spells CASSLSGNTGELFF. The CDR3 nucleotides read TGTGCCAGTAGTTTGTCGGGGAACACCGGGGAGCTGTTTTTT.

The CDR3 loop is CASSHLTGTVNEKLFF. The CDR3 DNA reads TGTGCCAGCAGTCATCTAACAGGGACCGTTAATGAAAAACTGTTTTTT. The chain joins TRBV2 to TRBJ1-4, with D perhaps matching TRBD1 (6 bases). The CDR3 runs to 16 residues. V shed 5 bases and J shed 4 bases, with 17 bases lying between them. Germline V gives CDR1 SNHLY, CDR2 FYNNEI.

This clone was found once. CDR3 DNA sequence: TGCAGCGTCGCCCCCGGGGGGGGGAACACTGAAGCTTTCTTT. Its protein product is CSVAPGGGNTEAFF. V is TRBV29-1 and J is TRBJ1-1, with a tentative D call TRBD1 (5 bases). V shed 6 bases and J shed 1 base, with 15 bases lying between them. Per the germline V gene, CDR1 is SQVTM and CDR2 is ANQGSEA. CDR3 length: 14 residues.

The V and J genes are TRBV5-1 and TRBJ1-2; 7 bases are a match to TRBD1. The germline CDR1 and CDR2 sequences are SGHRS and YFSETQ. Unmatched junction bases numbered 3, after V lost 1 base and J lost 3 bases. This CDR3 is built from 14 residues. The CDR3 loop is CASSLNRGDYGYTF. The CDR3, as DNA: TGCGCCAGCAGCTTGAACAGGGGTGACTATGGCTACACCTTC.

The rearrangement joins TRBV4-2 to TRBJ1-1, with D unclear. The CDR3 runs to 15 residues. V lost 0 bases and J lost 5, with 13 bases in between. Germline-derived CDR1 and CDR2 are LGHNA and YNFKEQ. The CDR3 bases are TGTGCCAGCAGCCAAGAACCAGATGCCGATACTGAAGCTTTCTTT. Amino acid sequence: CASSQEPDADTEAFF.

The chain is built from TRBV27 and TRBJ2-3; 11 bases line up with TRBD2. The germline CDR1 and CDR2 sequences are MNHEY and SMNVEV (reference sequence). J lost 4 bases, V lost 8 bases, and 2 bases had no gene match. The CDR3 totals 13 residues. DNA for the CDR3: TGTGCCAGCTCACTAGCGGGAGCAGATACGCAGTATTTT. As protein: CASSLAGADTQYF.

The rearrangement joins TRBV6-5 to TRBJ2-7; 7 nucleotides agree with TRBD1. J was trimmed by 2 bases and V by 6 bases; bases with no gene match: 7. The CDR3 runs 14 residues. Germline loops: CDR1 MNHEY, CDR2 SVGAGI. CDR3 nucleotide sequence: TGTGCCAGCAGATCCGGGACAGTCACCTACGAGCAGTACTTC. Its protein product is CASRSGTVTYEQYF.

The genes are TRBV7-9 and TRBJ1-4; TRBD1 agrees at 7 bases. The CDR3 spans 16 residues. The germline V gene has CDR1 SEHNR and CDR2 FQNEAQ (reference sequence). Losses at the gene ends were 5 bases for V and 6 bases for J; bases not matched to a gene: 12. This CDR3 is CASSLYGTDEDEKLFF. CDR3 nucleotide sequence: TGTGCCAGCAGCCTTTACGGGACAGACGAAGATGAAAAACTGTTTTTT. Together with reference TRBV7-9 and TRBJ1-4, the CDR3 gives the full variable domain: DTGVSQNPRHKITKRGQNVTFRCDPISEHNRLYWYRQTLGQGPEFLTYFQNEAQLEKSRLLSDRFSAERPKGSFSTLEIQRTEQGDSAMYLCASSLYGTDEDEKLFFGSGTQLSVL.

The rearrangement joins TRBV27 to TRBJ2-5; TRBD2 matches 9 bases. Trimming cost V 6 bases and J 2 bases; bases outside gene matches: 7. Germline-derived CDR1 and CDR2 are MNHEY and SMNVEV (reference sequence). This CDR3 contains 15 residues. Written as DNA, the CDR3 is TGTGCCAGCAGCAGGTCTAGCGGGAATCAAGAGACCCAGTACTTC. The encoded protein is CASSRSSGNQETQYF.

The genes are TRBV7-2 and TRBJ1-1; possibly TRBD1 for D (5 bases). Trimming shortened V by 1 base and J by 3 bases, and 12 bases separated the two germline ends. CDR3 size: 15 residues. Looked up from germline, CDR1 is SGHTA and CDR2 is FQGNSA. CDR3 in DNA: TGTGCCAGCAGCTTAGTTGTCGACAGATACACTGAAGCTTTCTTT. Its translation is CASSLVVDRYTEAFF.

The chain has TRBV19 and TRBJ1-2; TRBD1 is a possible D gene (6 bases). The CDR3 spans 18 residues. Germline-derived CDR1 and CDR2 are LNHDA and SQIVND (reference sequence). Trimming cost V 4 bases and J 3 bases, with 24 bases left between them. CDR3 loop: CASSTTPRRQALDYGYTF. In DNA form, the CDR3 reads TGTGCCAGTAGTACCACACCCCGACGACAGGCCCTCGACTATGGCTACACCTTC.

The chain recombines TRBV3-1 (or the pseudogene TRBV3-2) with TRBJ1-2; D remains unclear. The CDR3 has 14 residues. Germline V gene data show CDR1 as LGHDT and CDR2 as YNNKEL (reference sequence). V was pared by 1 base and J by 8 bases, with 14 bases between. The CDR3 region has the DNA TGTGCCAGCAGCCAAGTTATGGGCCGTCGGGGCTACACCTTC. This codes for CASSQVMGRRGYTF.

The chain is built from TRBV6-2 or TRBV6-3 and TRBJ1-2; weak D call: TRBD1 (6 bases). V lost 1 base to trimming and J lost 6 bases, with 15 bases between them. Germline CDR1 is MNHEY and CDR2 is SVGEGT. The CDR3 sequence is 15 residues long. The DNA for the CDR3 is TGTGCCAGCAGTTACTACTTCGGGGGGCAGAATGGCTACACCTTC. Residues: CASSYYFGGQNGYTF.

The CDR3 coding sequence is TGTGCCTGGAGTAAAGGTCTGGGGCAGGCTGAAAAACTGTTTTTT. Encoded protein: CAWSKGLGQAEKLFF. This rearrangement joins TRBV30 to TRBJ1-4, with D perhaps matching TRBD1 (5 bases). The CDR3 length is 15 residues. CDR1 and CDR2 from the germline V gene are GTSNPN and SVGIG (reference sequence). The V end was cut by 2 bases, the J end by 7 bases, with 17 bases between.

The chain is built from TRBV18 and TRBJ1-1; a possible D gene is TRBD1 (6 bases). CDR1 is KGHSH and CDR2 is LQKENI in the germline V gene. The V gene lost 2 bases and the J gene lost 6 bases, with 16 bases spanning the gap. The CDR3 has 15 residues. In DNA, the CDR3 is TGTGCCAGCTCACCAGAGCTTCAGGGGTTGGCTGAAGCTTTCTTT. Translating it yields CASSPELQGLAEAFF.

CDR3 in amino acids: CASSQGQGAGGSEAFF. The DNA for the CDR3 is TGCGCCAGCAGCCAGGGACAGGGGGCGGGTGGTTCTGAAGCTTTCTTT. This chain joins TRBV5-1 and TRBJ1-1; 12 bases line up with TRBD1. The junction had 10 bases not matched to a gene; V was cut back by 4 bases and J by 6 bases. CDR1 and CDR2 from the germline V gene are SGHRS and YFSETQ. The CDR3 sequence is 16 residues long.

For the CDR3, the DNA is TGTGCCAGCAGCACGCCGGGGGGCGCGAACACCGGGGAGCTGTTTTTT. This translates into CASSTPGGANTGELFF. The rearrangement links TRBV5-4 to TRBJ2-2; tentative D call: TRBD2 (7 bases). V lost 4 bases and J lost 0, with 13 bases in between. CDR1 and CDR2 (germline): SGHNT, YYREEE (reference sequence). The CDR3 spans 16 residues. The complete variable domain, with remaining parts taken from reference TRBV5-4 and TRBJ2-2, reads ETGVTQSPTHLIKTRGQQVTLRCSSQSGHNTVSWYQQALGQGPQFIFQYYREEENGRGNFPPRFSGLQFPNYSSELNVNALELDDSALYLCASSTPGGANTGELFFGEGSRLTVL.

This sequence joins TRBV10-3 and TRBJ2-7; 11 nucleotides match TRBD1. V was pared by 6 bases and J by 5 bases, with 6 bases of the junction left unmatched. This CDR3 is built from 14 residues. CDR1 ENHRY and CDR2 SYGVKD come from the germline V gene. The CDR3 region is CAISADRGPDEQYF. CDR3 DNA sequence: TGTGCCATCAGCGCGGACAGGGGGCCCGACGAGCAGTACTTC.

The chain recombines TRBV6-2 or TRBV6-3 with TRBJ2-3; 7 nucleotides match TRBD2. Losses at the gene ends were 2 bases for V and 4 bases for J; bases not matched to a gene: 3. Germline V lookup: CDR1 MNHEY, CDR2 SVGEGT. The CDR3 has 14 amino acids. The CDR3 DNA reads as TGTGCCAGCAGTTACGCCGGGAGGCCAGATACGCAGTATTTT. Protein sequence: CASSYAGRPDTQYF.

CDR3 protein: CASSVRQGNQPQHF. In DNA, the CDR3 is TGTGCCAGCAGTGTACGGCAGGGCAATCAGCCCCAGCATTTT. The chain couples TRBV2 to TRBJ1-5; D is uncertain. Between the trimmed V and J ends, which lost 4 bases and 2 bases, there was a span of 9 bases. This CDR3 has 14 residues. Per germline, CDR1 SNHLY and CDR2 FYNNEI. The full variable domain, completed using reference TRBV2 and TRBJ1-5, is EPEVTQTPSHQVTQMGQEVILRCVPISNHLYFYWYRQILGQKVEFLVSFYNNEISEKSEIFDDQFSVERPDGSNFTLKIRSTKLEDSAMYFCASSVRQGNQPQHFGDGTRLSIL.

A few counts support this clone. The chain carries TRBV19 and TRBJ1-4; perhaps TRBD1 as D (5 bases). Looked up from germline, CDR1 is LNHDA and CDR2 is SQIVND (reference sequence). CDR3 size: 16 residues. Trimming pared 1 base from V and 0 bases from J, leaving 9 bases between. The CDR3 sequence: CASSIVGAPTNEKLFF. The CDR3 coding sequence is TGTGCCAGTAGTATAGTAGGGGCGCCAACTAATGAAAAACTGTTTTTT.

This sequence joins TRBV4-3 and TRBJ2-7; 10 nucleotides line up with TRBD2. Germline trimming cut 0 bases from V and 3 bases from J; bases unmatched to any gene: 5. The CDR3 runs to 16 residues. The germline gives CDR1 LGHNA, CDR2 YSLEER. The CDR3 coding sequence is TGCGCCAGCAGCCAAGAATTAGCGGGAGGTTTCTACGAGCAGTACTTC. Its protein is CASSQELAGGFYEQYF.

There are a few counts of this clone. The chain is built from TRBV3-1 (or the pseudogene TRBV3-2) and TRBJ1-5, with D perhaps TRBD1 (5 bases). Germline V lookup: CDR1 LGHDT, CDR2 YNNKEL (reference sequence). There are 17 residues in the CDR3. V shed 6 bases and J shed 3 bases, with 21 bases lying between them. The CDR3 nucleotides are TGTGCCAGCAGGCCAAGGATATCACGGACACACAATCAGCCCCAGCATTTT. Translating it yields CASRPRISRTHNQPQHF.